This TCR beta chain was captured by sequencing in a study of blood T cell repertoires in COVID-19. Across the study: The origin of the acute and convalescent COVID-19 samples was the United States, Italy and Spain. Sample material is recorded as cDNA or gDNA derived from T cells, B-cell-depleted T cells, or PBMCs.

Germline CDR1 is SGHKS and CDR2 is YYEKEE (reference sequence). V gave up 1 base and J gave up 0 bases, with 19 bases separating them. The CDR3 runs 18 residues. In the original processing: How many nucleated cells were present was estimated from reference gene primer amplification. Libraries were prepared by immunoSEQ multiplex PCR; TCRdb keeps only in-frame clonotypes and omits some of them. V and J calls and clone size come straight from that table; D and trimming were deduced from the DNA. The table lists under 55,000 clones, 65% to 80% of them singletons. The source material was peripheral blood. The receptor was isolated from a man between 65 and 85 years old with acute or convalescent COVID-19. The chain joins TRBV5-5 to TRBJ2-5, with a tentative D call TRBD2 (5 bases). This CDR3 reads CASSLNGLGRGYQETQYF. Here the CDR3 DNA reads TGTGCCAGCAGCTTGAATGGGTTGGGCCGAGGGTACCAAGAGACCCAGTACTTC.